This TCR beta chain was sequenced for a study of cytomegalovirus exposure and HLA in healthy donors. Study results and caveats: First-cohort TCR clusters were later found to tend to co-occur in the 120 validation repertoires. Testing in vitro showed three CMV-associated chains specific for CMV antigens. Investigators reported 164 TCR beta chains as tied to cytomegalovirus.

The method was immunoSEQ multiplex PCR; TCRdb's version includes in-frame clones alone and lacks a portion of them. The data contain 100,000 to 150,000 clones, around nine tenths of them singletons. This clone was picked up a small number of times. Its target is not known. Material for sequencing was PBMCs. This receptor was identified in a woman younger than 35 in good health and CMV-seronegative.

CDR3 sequence reads: CASSVGLGVAKNIQYF. CDR3 in DNA: TGTGCCAGCAGCGTGGGTTTGGGAGTAGCCAAAAACATTCAGTACTTC. The chain is built from TRBV7-9 and TRBJ2-4, with D possibly TRBD2 on 5 matching bases. There are 16 residues in the CDR3. From germline, CDR1 is SEHNR and CDR2 FQNEAQ (reference sequence). Trimming removed 5 bases from V and 0 bases from J, with 14 bases in between.